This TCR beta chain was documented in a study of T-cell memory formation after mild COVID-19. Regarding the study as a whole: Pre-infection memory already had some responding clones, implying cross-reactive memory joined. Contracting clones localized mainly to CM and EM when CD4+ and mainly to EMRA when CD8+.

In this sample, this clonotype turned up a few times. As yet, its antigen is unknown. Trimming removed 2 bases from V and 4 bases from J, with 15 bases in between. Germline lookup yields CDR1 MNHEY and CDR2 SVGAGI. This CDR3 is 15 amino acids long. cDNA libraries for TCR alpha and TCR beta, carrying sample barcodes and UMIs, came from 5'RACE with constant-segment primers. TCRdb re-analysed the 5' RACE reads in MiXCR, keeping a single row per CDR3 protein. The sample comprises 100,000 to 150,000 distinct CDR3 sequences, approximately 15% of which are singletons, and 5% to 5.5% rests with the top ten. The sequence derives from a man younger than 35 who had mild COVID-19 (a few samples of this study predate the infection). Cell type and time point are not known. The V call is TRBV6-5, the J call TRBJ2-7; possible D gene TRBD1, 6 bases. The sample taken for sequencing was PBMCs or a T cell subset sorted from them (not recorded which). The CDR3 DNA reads TGTGCCAGCAGTTACCAGACAGGTGATGGTTACGAGCAGTACTTC. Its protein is CASSYQTGDGYEQYF.